Listed below are T cell receptor beta chains from one sample, sequenced in a study of blood T cell repertoires in COVID-19. Sequencing used immunoSEQ multiplex PCR; TCRdb keeps in-frame clones, though not all of them. The sample includes about 40,000 clones, more than 80% seen only once; the top ten take approximately 14%. The sample comprised peripheral blood. All receptors derive from a man aged 45-65 years with active or convalescent COVID-19. Each CDR3 is given with its conserved first and last residue. The order of the fields is V gene, CDR3 protein.

TRBV2	CASRVSADGYTF
TRBV29-1	CSARDSRGYTF
TRBV11-2	CASSFRPGIDEQFF
TRBV4-1	CASSQVGGASYEQYF
TRBV6-5	CASTQRGTVNTEAFF
TRBV5-1	CASSLTGSNTEAFF
TRBV6-5	CASRGTAREKLFF
TRBV9	CASSASTGVGNTIYF
TRBV29-1	CSVERQGKTQYF
TRBV7-2	CASSLLRGNEKLFF
TRBV6-6	CASRFRDSSNYGYTF
TRBV5-1	CASSPDTTLGRRQFF
TRBV7-3	CASSRLQNSPLHF
TRBV9	CASSRARERNSPLHF
TRBV6-5	CASSYSSDRDHKQYF
TRBV19	CASRDRGNQPQHF
TRBV25-1	CASSVGTARNTEAFF
TRBV7-9	CANSWGGTEAFF
TRBV18	CASSPPYRNTEAFF
TRBV21-1	CASSGNEKLFF
TRBV18	CASSPPVGQGAGYTF
TRBV7-9	CASSLASSYEQYF
TRBV6-5	CASSLQGPRGNQPQHF
TRBV5-4	CASSLGPGGKETQYF
TRBV30	CAWSVQSLRGRYEQYF
TRBV9	CASSVDGSSFSYNEQFF
TRBV19	CASSIDRRGNQPQHF
TRBV30	CAWSVFLGNTIYF
TRBV27	CASSEGQGAPYEQYF
TRBV11-2	CASINWTGGNTQYF
TRBV27	CASSSPSGDPYNEQFF
TRBV5-6	CASSLEGAAKNIQYF
TRBV10-3	CAISESLGLRSSYEQYF
TRBV11-3	CASSRDSRNTEAFF
TRBV5-1	CASSGSGTHHYGYTF
TRBV6-5	CASSRGSYNYGYTF
TRBV5-1	CASSLVSGAGNTIYF
TRBV6-6	CASSYIKGRSGNTIYF
TRBV9	CASSDLAGGPDTQYF
TRBV2	CASSPGPTSGGARDTQYF